A single sample gave rise to the 13 T cell receptor beta chains below, sequenced in a study of blood T cell repertoires in COVID-19. Sequencing used immunoSEQ multiplex PCR; TCRdb keeps in-frame clones, though not all of them. The sample lists more than 55,000 clones; over 70% were seen once. The specimen was peripheral blood. These receptors were taken from a man aged 55 to 70 with acute or convalescent COVID-19.

Note on this clone: Relative to the germline gene, one junction end is altered; a read error may explain this. This rearrangement joins TRBV7-7 to TRBJ2-1, with 10 nucleotides matching TRBD2. CDR1 SSHAT and CDR2 FNYEAQ come from the germline V gene (reference sequence). This CDR3 is built from 14 residues. CDR3 in amino acids: CASSPSSGGNEQFF. CDR3 nucleotide sequence: TGTGCTAGCAGCCCATCTAGCGGGGGAAATGAGCAGTTCTTC. Together with reference TRBV7-7 and TRBJ2-1, the CDR3 gives the full variable domain: GAGVSQSPRYKVTKRGQDVTLRCDPISSHATLYWYQQALGQGPEFLTYFNYEAQPDKSGLPSDRFSAERPEGSISTLTIQRTEQRDSAMYRCASSPSSGGNEQFFGPGTRLTVL.

J is TRBJ1-3 and V is TRBV13; D gene uncertain. This CDR3 has 15 amino acids. The germline CDR1 and CDR2 sequences are PRHDT and FYEKMQ (reference sequence). V was cut by 3 bases and J by 2 bases, with 11 bases left in between. CDR3 in DNA: TGTGCCAGCAGCTTGGGCCTAAGTACTGGAAACACCATATATTTT. This translates into CASSLGLSTGNTIYF.

The DNA for the CDR3 is TGTGCCAGCAGTACAGGGCAGACTGGAAACACCATATATTTT. The encoded protein is CASSTGQTGNTIYF. The chain links TRBV6-5 to TRBJ1-3; possibly TRBD1 for D (6 bases). From germline, CDR1 is MNHEY and CDR2 SVGAGI. With 5 bases removed from V and 2 bases from J, the gap between germline ends came to 10 bases. The CDR3 runs to 14 residues.

The V gene is TRBV5-5, the J gene TRBJ1-2; 9 nucleotides align to TRBD1. V trimming: 0 bases; J trimming: 7 bases; junction bases outside the gene matches: 16. Germline CDR1 and CDR2: SGHKS and YYEKEE (reference sequence). The CDR3 runs 18 residues. The CDR3 DNA reads as TGTGCCAGCAGCTTGGCCGGGACAGGGAGCCTTCAGTTGGGTGGCTACACCTTC. Its protein is CASSLAGTGSLQLGGYTF.

The chain joins TRBV18 to TRBJ2-1; TRBD2 aligns across 7 bases. Germline-derived CDR1 and CDR2 are KGHSH and LQKENI. This CDR3 is built from 15 residues. The V segment lost 2 bases and the J segment 8 bases; nucleotides outside the gene matches: 9. The CDR3 nucleotides are TGTGCCAGCTCACCAAACATCATCCTAGCGGATGAGCAGTTCTTC. Its protein product is CASSPNIILADEQFF.

The CDR3, as DNA: TGCGCCAGCAGCTTGGAGGGGAAATCCTGGTACAATGAGCAGTTCTTC. Translated: CASSLEGKSWYNEQFF. The chain couples TRBV5-1 to TRBJ2-1; perhaps TRBD1 as D (5 bases). The germline V gene has CDR1 SGHRS and CDR2 YFSETQ. Trimming took 0 bases from V and 4 from J, leaving 14 bases between them. CDR3 size: 16 residues.

The chain links TRBV11-2 to TRBJ2-7, with D tentatively TRBD1 (5 bases). The CDR3 covers 15 residues. Per germline, CDR1 SGHAT and CDR2 FQNNGV. V was shortened by 2 bases and J by 0 bases, with 11 bases between the two germline ends. CDR3 sequence: CASSLIRAISYEQYF. The DNA of the CDR3 is TGTGCCAGCAGCTTAATCAGGGCGATCTCCTACGAGCAGTACTTC.

The chain joins TRBV27 to TRBJ1-1; no reliable D call. V was shortened by 6 bases and J by 0 bases, with 8 bases between the two germline ends. The CDR3 contains 13 residues. The germline CDR1 and CDR2 sequences are MNHEY and SMNVEV (reference sequence). The CDR3 sequence: CASRPGMNTEAFF. CDR3 in DNA: TGTGCCAGCAGACCGGGAATGAACACTGAAGCTTTCTTT.

This clone is medium-sized (0.01 to 0.1%) by share. V is TRBV5-1 and J is TRBJ2-7; TRBD2 might be the D (6 bases). V dropped 4 bases and J dropped 5 bases, with 13 bases sitting between them. In germline, CDR1 is SGHRS, CDR2 YFSETQ. There are 13 residues in the CDR3. CDR3 in DNA: TGCGCCAGCAGCATCGGCGGGGATAACGAGCAGTACTTC. Translating gives CASSIGGDNEQYF.

The sample holds many counts of this clone. The chain links TRBV14 to TRBJ2-2; 7 nucleotides align to TRBD2. With V trimmed by 2 bases and J by 9 bases, 9 bases remained unmatched. Germline CDR1 reads SGHDN; CDR2 reads FVKESK. The CDR3 has 15 residues. CDR3 sequence (DNA): TGTGCCAGCAGCCAAACGGGGGACTACCACCGGGAGCTGTTTTTT. It translates to CASSQTGDYHRELFF.

The rearrangement joins TRBV24-1 to TRBJ1-2, with D unclear. V lost 3 bases and J 2 bases, leaving 12 bases between the germline ends. This CDR3 has 15 amino acids. Germline CDR1 KGHDR, CDR2 SFDVKD. The CDR3 DNA follows: TGTGCCACCAGTGATCAAAACGGGAAAAACTATGGCTACACCTTC. It is translated as CATSDQNGKNYGYTF.

This clone was picked up one time. V gene TRBV7-2 combines with J gene TRBJ1-6; D call uncertain. Germline values: CDR1 SGHTA, CDR2 FQGNSA. V gave up 1 base and J gave up 10 bases, with 14 bases separating them. The CDR3 contains 15 residues. CDR3 DNA sequence: TGTGCCAGCAGCTTAGGTTTGCATGCGGGCTCACCCCTCCACTTT. Translated, it gives CASSLGLHAGSPLHF.

The chain recombines TRBV21-1 with TRBJ2-4; the table's D call, TRBD1, was not checked against the DNA. TRBV21-1 is a recognized pseudogene. CDR3 length: 16 amino acids. CDR3 DNA sequence: TGTGCCAGCAGCCCCTCCAAGGGACAGTCCAAAAACATTCAGTACTTC. It yields the protein CASSPSKGQSKNIQYF.